The following is a TCR beta chain sequence with its context. Its antigen is unknown. The CDR3 runs 15 residues. Germline trimming cut 6 bases from V and 0 bases from J; bases unmatched to any gene: 4. Germline V lookup: CDR1 MDHEN, CDR2 SYDVKM. This record belongs to a study of cytomegalovirus exposure and HLA in healthy donors. General study findings and limits: It was approximately 150 TCR beta chains that were listed as cytomegalovirus-associated. In an earlier analysis, productive rearrangement rates for most beta V segments clustered near 87% or 30%. Rarity marked most TCR sequences, yet some public TCRs occurred in many donors. A later analysis linked a missense DCLRE1C variant to TCR beta V- and J-gene trimming.

Both 60 Vbeta primers and 13 Jbeta primers went into the PCR. Assay: immunoSEQ multiplex PCR; the TCRdb copy retains only in-frame clones and omits some. This table has 150,000 to 200,000 clones, roughly 82% appearing once. The chain uses TRBV28 and TRBJ1-1, with 10 bases that match TRBD1. The sequence was obtained from a girl aged 10 to 17 in good health and CMV-seropositive. The material sequenced was PBMCs. CDR3 residues: CASSRGQGMNTEAFF. In DNA form, the CDR3 reads TGTGCCAGCAGCCGGGGACAGGGGATGAACACTGAAGCTTTCTTT.